These T cell receptor beta chains were read from a single sample in a study of T cell repertoires in cytomegalovirus infection. TCRdb independently ran MiXCR on the reads; one entry per CDR3 protein. The data show 450,000 to 650,000 distinct CDR3 sequences, with about 25% seen just once and 13% held by the top ten. Sequencing input: PBMCs. The receptors come from a human donor in good health (CMV status not recorded). Some clones in this sample may be carry-over from other donors' samples. Each CDR3 is given with its conserved first and last residue. A D gene is named only where the DNA matches it firmly. A row's size may be missing; if present it is once, few, many or a size class.

CDR3 | DNA | J | V | size | D
CASSLGSGSSEQFF | TGTGCCAGCAGCTTGGGAAGCGGGAGTAGTGAGCAGTTCTTC | TRBJ2-1 | TRBV11-2 | - | TRBD2
CASSLWAGSSEQFF | TGTGCCAGCAGTTTATGGGCTGGGAGTAGTGAGCAGTTCTTC | TRBJ2-1 | TRBV27 | few | -
CASSSTADNEQFF | TGTGCCAGCAGCTCCACTGCAGACAATGAGCAGTTCTTC | TRBJ2-1 | TRBV5-6 | - | -
CASSWRGRAETQYF | TGTGCCAGCAGTTGGCGGGGGCGCGCAGAGACCCAGTACTTC | TRBJ2-5 | TRBV7-2 | many | -
CASSLGVSGANVLTF | TGTGCCAGCAGCCTTGGGGTATCTGGGGCCAACGTCCTGACTTTC | TRBJ2-6 | TRBV7-8 | many | -
CATSDPGTIRETQYF | TGTGCCACCAGTGATCCCGGGACTATCCGAGAGACCCAGTACTTC | TRBJ2-5 | TRBV24-1 | - | TRBD2
CASSDNYGYTF | TGTGCCAGCAGCGATAACTATGGCTACACCTTC | TRBJ1-2 | TRBV9 | - | -
CAIHQLQGAPGGYTF | TGTGCCATCCATCAGCTCCAGGGGGCTCCGGGGGGCTACACCTTC | TRBJ1-2 | TRBV10-3 | - | TRBD1
CATSRGGTSGRFRYF | TGTGCCACCAGCAGAGGAGGGACTAGCGGGAGGTTTCGGTACTTC | TRBJ2-7 | TRBV15 | - | TRBD2
CASRVGKGEGYNEQFF | TGCGCCAGCAGGGTCGGAAAGGGAGAGGGTTACAATGAGCAGTTCTTC | TRBJ2-1 | TRBV5-1 | - | -
CSARSDRDRTLRINQPQHF | TGCAGTGCTAGATCCGACCGGGACAGGACTTTAAGAATTAATCAGCCCCAGCATTTT | TRBJ1-5 | TRBV20-1 | - | TRBD1
CASSPPTGAYQPQHF | TGTGCCAGCAGTCCCCCGACAGGGGCCTATCAGCCCCAGCATTTT | TRBJ1-5 | TRBV28 | many | TRBD1
CANHPHNTEAFF | TGTGCCAACCACCCCCATAACACTGAAGCTTTCTTT | TRBJ1-1 | TRBV30 | - | -
CASSLLGGSRNTEAFF | TGTGCCAGCAGCTTATTAGGGGGTTCGAGGAACACTGAAGCTTTCTTT | TRBJ1-1 | TRBV7-2 | many | -
CASSQISGFLRAEAFF | TGTGCCAGCAGCCAAATCTCAGGGTTTCTACGGGCTGAAGCTTTCTTT | TRBJ1-1 | TRBV7-2 | few | -
CASSVEWGADALEAFF | TGTGCCAGCAGTGTCGAATGGGGGGCCGACGCACTTGAAGCTTTCTTT | TRBJ1-1 | TRBV6-4 | - | -
CAARELADNEQFF | TGTGCCGCCCGGGAACTAGCTGACAATGAGCAGTTCTTC | TRBJ2-1 | TRBV6-2/TRBV6-3 | few | -
CASSLGLLAGAYNEQFF | TGTGCCAGCAGCCTGGGACTCCTAGCGGGAGCCTACAATGAGCAGTTCTTC | TRBJ2-1 | TRBV27 | - | TRBD2
CASNGGRTSGRTHNEQFF | TGTGCCAGCAATGGGGGGAGGACTAGCGGGAGAACCCACAATGAGCAGTTCTTC | TRBJ2-1 | TRBV6-5 | few | TRBD2
CASSLGGLAGKYNEQFF | TGTGCCAGCAGCTTGGGCGGACTAGCGGGGAAATACAATGAGCAGTTCTTC | TRBJ2-1 | TRBV7-9 | - | TRBD2
CASSRTGGGNQPQHF | TGTGCCAGCAGCCGGACAGGGGGCGGCAATCAGCCCCAGCATTTT | TRBJ1-5 | TRBV12-3/TRBV12-4 | - | TRBD1
CASSFRWEDKLFF | TGTGCCAGCAGCTTCCGATGGGAGGACAAACTGTTTTTT | TRBJ1-4 | TRBV7-2 | many | -
CAISPREYGELFF | TGTGCCATCAGTCCGCGGGAGTACGGGGAGCTGTTTTTT | TRBJ2-2 | TRBV10-3 | - | TRBD2
CASSVHVVRGQETQYF | TGTGCCAGTAGTGTCCACGTAGTCAGGGGGCAAGAGACCCAGTACTTC | TRBJ2-5 | TRBV19 | few | TRBD1
CASSQRAADSYEQYF | TGCGCCAGCAGTCAAAGGGCAGCCGACTCCTACGAGCAGTACTTC | TRBJ2-7 | TRBV23-1 | few | -
CASTIGQGNTEAFF | TGTGCCAGCACCATAGGACAGGGGAACACTGAAGCTTTCTTT | TRBJ1-1 | TRBV12-3/TRBV12-4 | - | TRBD1
CASSLFGQGETQYF | TGTGCCAGCAGTTTATTTGGGCAGGGTGAGACCCAGTACTTC | TRBJ2-5 | TRBV12-3/TRBV12-4 | - | -
CSASLNSGKKTQYF | TGCAGTGCTAGCTTAAATAGCGGGAAGAAGACCCAGTACTTC | TRBJ2-5 | TRBV20-1 | - | TRBD2